This T cell receptor (beta chain) originates from a study of blood T cells in healthy people across ages. Study observations and caveats: PBMCs were not sorted, which prevented a conclusive comparison of naive versus antigen-experienced cells.

A sample-barcoded 5' primer and a J-beta primer mix were used in a second PCR of roughly 7 to 12 cycles. TCRdb ran MiXCR on the 5' RACE reads and lists one entry per CDR3 protein. The table records hundreds of thousands of distinct CDR3 sequences, approximately 48% of them present only once. Of note for this clonotype: The antigen remains undetermined.

V was clipped by 6 bases and J by 4 bases, with 10 bases between them. This CDR3 spans 11 amino acids. Germline-derived CDR1 and CDR2 are DFQATT and SNEGSKA (reference sequence). This sequence joins TRBV20-1 and TRBJ2-7, with D unresolved. This receptor was identified in a man aged 60 to 75 in good health. Sequencing was carried out using blood. The CDR3: CSAPRGYEQYF. The CDR3 nucleotides are TGCAGTGCACCTAGAGGATACGAGCAGTACTTC.